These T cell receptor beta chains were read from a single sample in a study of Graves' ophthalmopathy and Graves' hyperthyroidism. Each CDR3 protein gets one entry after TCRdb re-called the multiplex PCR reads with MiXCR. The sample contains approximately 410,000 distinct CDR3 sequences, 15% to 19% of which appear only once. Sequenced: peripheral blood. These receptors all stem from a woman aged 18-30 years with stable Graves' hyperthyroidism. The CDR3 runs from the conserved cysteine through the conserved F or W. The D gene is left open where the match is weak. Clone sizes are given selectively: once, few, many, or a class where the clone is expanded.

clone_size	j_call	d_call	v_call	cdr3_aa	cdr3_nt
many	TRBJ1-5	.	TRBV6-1	CASSARALGNQPQHF	TGTGCCAGCAGTGCCAGGGCTTTAGGCAATCAGCCCCAGCATTTT
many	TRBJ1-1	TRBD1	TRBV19	CASAPGQGLNTEAFF	TGTGCCAGTGCCCCGGGACAGGGTTTGAACACTGAAGCTTTCTTT
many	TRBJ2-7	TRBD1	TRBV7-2	CASSLGTGSRGEQYF	TGTGCCAGCAGCCTAGGGACAGGGAGTAGGGGGGAGCAGTACTTC
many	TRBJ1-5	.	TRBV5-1	CASSRGEGGRNQPQHF	TGCGCCAGCAGCCGGGGGGAGGGGGGCCGCAATCAGCCCCAGCATTTT
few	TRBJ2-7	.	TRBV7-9	CASSLFPGNYEQYF	TGTGCCAGCAGCTTATTTCCAGGGAACTACGAGCAGTACTTC
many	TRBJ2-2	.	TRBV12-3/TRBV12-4	CASSFFTENTGELFF	TGTGCCAGCAGTTTCTTCACAGAAAACACCGGGGAGCTGTTTTTT
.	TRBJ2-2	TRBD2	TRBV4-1	CASSQLGLAANTGELFF	TGCGCCAGCAGCCAATTGGGACTAGCGGCGAACACCGGGGAGCTGTTTTTT
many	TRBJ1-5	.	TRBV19	CASSLLDSNQPQHF	TGTGCCAGCAGCTTGTTGGACAGCAATCAGCCCCAGCATTTT
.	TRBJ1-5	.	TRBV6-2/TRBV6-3	CASGYLWRGSNQPQHF	TGTGCCAGCGGTTACCTCTGGCGGGGTAGCAATCAGCCCCAGCATTTT
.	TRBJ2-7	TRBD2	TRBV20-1	CSALYSGRPAYEQYF	TGCAGTGCCCTTTATAGCGGGAGGCCCGCCTACGAGCAGTACTTC
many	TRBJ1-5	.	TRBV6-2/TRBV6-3	CASRTGFGILPQHF	TGTGCCAGCAGGACCGGGTTTGGGATTCTGCCCCAGCATTTT
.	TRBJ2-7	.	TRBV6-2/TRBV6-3	CASSSGPHYEQYF	TGTGCCAGCTCCTCGGGGCCCCACTACGAGCAGTACTTC
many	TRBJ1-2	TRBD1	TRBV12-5	CASGGGVGQVIYGYTF	TGTGCTAGTGGCGGCGGCGTAGGACAGGTCATCTATGGCTACACCTTC
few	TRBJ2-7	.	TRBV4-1	CASSQDNGAHWVYEQYF	TGCGCCAGCAGCCAAGATAACGGGGCCCACTGGGTCTACGAGCAGTACTTC
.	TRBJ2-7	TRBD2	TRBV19	CASSLRAPGLAGRNEQYF	TGTGCCAGTAGCCTGAGGGCTCCGGGACTAGCGGGCCGTAACGAGCAGTACTTC
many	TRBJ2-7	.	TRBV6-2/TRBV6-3	CASSPRRGIYEQYF	TGTGCCAGCAGTCCCAGACGGGGCATCTACGAGCAGTACTTC
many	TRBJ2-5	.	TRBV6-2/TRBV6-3	CASMWGLGETQYF	TGTGCCAGCATGTGGGGGCTCGGGGAGACCCAGTACTTC
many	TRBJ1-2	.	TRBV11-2	CASSLESQANNYGYTF	TGTGCCAGCAGCTTAGAGTCACAGGCCAACAACTATGGCTACACCTTC
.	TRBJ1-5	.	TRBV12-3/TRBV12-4	CASSHGGGGTPQHF	TGTGCCAGCAGCCACGGGGGGGGTGGTACGCCCCAGCATTTT
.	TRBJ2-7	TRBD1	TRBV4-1	CASSQVFRRDRHPYEQYF	TGCGCCAGCAGCCAAGTCTTTCGCCGGGACAGGCACCCCTACGAGCAGTACTTC
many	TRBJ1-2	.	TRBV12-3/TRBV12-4	CASSFASRVDGYTF	TGTGCCAGCAGTTTTGCCTCGAGAGTGGACGGCTACACCTTC
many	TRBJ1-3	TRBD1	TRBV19	CASSTGNGNTIYF	TGTGCCAGCTCGACAGGGAATGGAAACACCATATATTTT
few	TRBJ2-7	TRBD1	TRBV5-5	CASSDAGTGVSYEQYF	TGTGCCAGCAGCGACGCCGGGACAGGGGTCTCCTACGAGCAGTACTTC
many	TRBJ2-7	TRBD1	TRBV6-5	CASAPTGTGYEQYF	TGTGCCAGCGCCCCGACAGGGACCGGCTACGAGCAGTACTTC
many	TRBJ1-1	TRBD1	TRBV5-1	CASGAGQQESGTEAFF	TGCGCCAGCGGAGCGGGACAGCAAGAAAGTGGCACTGAAGCTTTCTTT
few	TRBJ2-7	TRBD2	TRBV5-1	CASSLERGPSYEQYF	TGCGCCAGCAGCTTAGAGCGGGGGCCCTCCTACGAGCAGTACTTC
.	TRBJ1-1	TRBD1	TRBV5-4	CASSLGGWGQGNTEAFF	TGTGCCAGCAGCTTGGGGGGATGGGGACAGGGAAACACTGAAGCTTTCTTT
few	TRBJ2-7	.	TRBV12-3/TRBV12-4	CASTIYEQYF	TGTGCCAGCACCATCTACGAGCAGTACTTC
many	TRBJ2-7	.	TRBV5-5	CASSLVANEQYF	TGTGCCAGCAGCTTGGTTGCCAACGAGCAGTACTTC
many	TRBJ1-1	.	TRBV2	CASNERGSAEAFF	TGTGCCAGCAACGAGAGGGGGAGCGCTGAAGCTTTCTTT
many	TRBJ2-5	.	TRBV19	CASSGGSRETQYF	TGTGCCAGTAGTGGGGGGAGCCGGGAGACCCAGTACTTC
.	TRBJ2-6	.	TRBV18	CASSPLLSAQSSGANVLTF	TGTGCCAGCTCACCACTATTGTCAGCCCAATCGTCGGGGGCCAACGTCCTGACTTTC
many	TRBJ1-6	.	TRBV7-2	CASSSESYNSPLHF	TGTGCCAGCAGCTCGGAGTCCTATAATTCACCCCTCCACTTT
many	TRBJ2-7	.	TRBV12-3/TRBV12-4	CASGRGPYEQYF	TGTGCCAGCGGGCGGGGGCCCTACGAGCAGTACTTC
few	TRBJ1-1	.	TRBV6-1	CASRVASVNTEAFF	TGTGCCAGCAGGGTAGCTAGCGTGAACACTGAAGCTTTCTTT
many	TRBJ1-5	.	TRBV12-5	CASGLVHSYGTPTPQHF	TGTGCTAGTGGTTTGGTACACTCTTACGGCACCCCAACGCCCCAGCATTTT
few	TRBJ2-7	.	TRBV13	CASSFGTDSYEQYF	TGTGCCAGCAGCTTCGGGACGGACTCCTACGAGCAGTACTTC
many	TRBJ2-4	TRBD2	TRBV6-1	CASSRRSRGLAKNIKYF	TGTGCCAGCAGCCGTCGGTCCAGGGGACTAGCCAAAAACATTAAGTACTTC
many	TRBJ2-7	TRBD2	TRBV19	CASKTSGGSYEQYF	TGTGCCAGTAAGACTAGCGGGGGCTCCTACGAGCAGTACTTC
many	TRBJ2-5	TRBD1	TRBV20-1	CSARSQQGGETQYF	TGCAGTGCTAGGAGCCAACAGGGGGGAGAGACCCAGTACTTC
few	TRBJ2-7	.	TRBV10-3	CAISDDRGSYEQYF	TGTGCCATCAGTGACGACCGAGGATCCTACGAGCAGTACTTC
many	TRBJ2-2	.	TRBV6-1	CASRTKIGELFF	TGTGCCAGCAGGACCAAGATAGGGGAGCTGTTTTTT
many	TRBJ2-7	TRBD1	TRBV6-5	CASKEQGSSSYEQYF	TGTGCCAGCAAAGAACAGGGGTCTAGCTCCTACGAGCAGTACTTC
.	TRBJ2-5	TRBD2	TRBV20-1	CSAEAPPLAGVNQETQYF	TGCAGTGCGGAAGCCCCCCCTCTAGCGGGGGTAAACCAAGAGACCCAGTACTTC
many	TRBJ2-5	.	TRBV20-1	CSASQTGLYQETQYF	TGCAGTGCTTCTCAGACAGGTCTTTACCAAGAGACCCAGTACTTC
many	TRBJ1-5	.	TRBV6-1	CASTERRGGQPQHF	TGTGCCAGCACCGAGCGTAGGGGCGGGCAGCCCCAGCATTTT
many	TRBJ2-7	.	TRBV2	CASASATYEQYF	TGTGCCAGCGCTTCAGCCACCTACGAGCAGTACTTC
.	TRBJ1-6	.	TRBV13	CASSSSSQGGMDSPLHF	TGTGCCAGCAGCTCCTCCTCGCAAGGGGGGATGGATTCACCCCTCCACTTT
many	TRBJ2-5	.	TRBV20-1	CSAPEVRGEGETQYF	TGCAGTGCGCCCGAGGTCAGGGGTGAAGGAGAGACCCAGTACTTC
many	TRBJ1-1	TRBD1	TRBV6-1	CASTEQGAWTEAFF	TGTGCCAGCACTGAACAGGGGGCCTGGACTGAAGCTTTCTTT